This T cell receptor beta chain comes out of a study of blood T cell repertoires in COVID-19. Whole-study context: From the United States, Italy and Spain came samples of acute and convalescent COVID-19. The analysed material was cDNA or gDNA that came from T cells, B-cell-depleted T cells, or PBMCs.

In the authors' workflow: Estimation of nucleated cell counts was performed using reference gene primer amplification. Assay used: immunoSEQ multiplex PCR; TCRdb lists only in-frame clones, some missing. Clone size and the V and J calls come from that table; the DNA yielded D and trimming. The sample records about 330,000 clones, approximately 86% being singletons. Seattle researchers signed up patients amid active infection and tracked them longitudinally. The CDR3 consists of 15 residues. V lost 5 bases to trimming and J lost 4 bases; unmatched junction nucleotides: 10. CDR1 MDHEN and CDR2 SYDVKM come from the germline V gene.

This receptor was taken from a man aged 25 to 40 with COVID-19, enrolled during active disease. The specimen sequenced was peripheral blood. The chain employs TRBV28 and TRBJ1-2, with 7 bases lining up with TRBD1. The CDR3 region is CASSPLTGVGYGYTF. The CDR3, as DNA: TGTGCCAGCAGTCCACTCACAGGGGTTGGCTATGGCTACACCTTC.